The rows below give T cell receptor beta chains drawn from one sample of a study of shared clonotypes between healthy human individuals. Assay used: immunoSEQ multiplex PCR; TCRdb lists only in-frame clones, some missing. The sample records millions of clones, 85% to 95% being singletons. The specimen sequenced was naive CD4+ T cells sorted from blood. The receptor set was obtained from a man aged 18-30 years in good health. Each CDR3 is given with its conserved first and last residue. The order of the fields is V gene, D gene, J gene, clone size, CDR3 protein, CDR3 DNA. D genes are given only for firm matches. Clone size is not always given. Where it is, it says once, few, many or a class for expanded clones.

V gene: TRBV2
D gene: -
J gene: TRBJ2-3
clone size: -
CDR3 protein: CASSEIRADTQYF
CDR3 DNA: TGTGCCAGCAGTGAGATCAGAGCAGATACGCAGTATTTT

V gene: TRBV5-4
D gene: TRBD1
J gene: TRBJ1-3
clone size: -
CDR3 protein: CASSPGGAGNTIYF
CDR3 DNA: TGTGCCAGCAGCCCAGGGGGGGCGGGAAACACCATATATTTT

V gene: TRBV7-9
D gene: TRBD1
J gene: TRBJ1-2
clone size: -
CDR3 protein: CASSSHRDRRDGYTF
CDR3 DNA: TGTGCCAGCAGCTCTCACCGGGACAGGAGGGATGGCTACACCTTC

V gene: TRBV28
D gene: -
J gene: TRBJ2-2
clone size: -
CDR3 protein: CASLTGAMTGELFF
CDR3 DNA: TGTGCCAGTTTAACAGGTGCCATGACCGGGGAGCTGTTTTTT

V gene: TRBV5-1
D gene: -
J gene: TRBJ2-1
clone size: -
CDR3 protein: CASSQRSGSYNEQFF
CDR3 DNA: TGCGCCAGCAGTCAACGCTCGGGCTCCTACAATGAGCAGTTCTTC

V gene: TRBV19
D gene: -
J gene: TRBJ1-5
clone size: -
CDR3 protein: CASSRSGRPDSNQPQHF
CDR3 DNA: TGTGCCAGTAGCCGCTCTGGTAGGCCAGATAGCAATCAGCCCCAGCATTTT

V gene: TRBV7-3
D gene: -
J gene: TRBJ1-2
clone size: -
CDR3 protein: CASSLGGQGNGYTF
CDR3 DNA: TGTGCCAGCAGCTTGGGGGGACAAGGCAATGGCTACACCTTC

V gene: TRBV5-1
D gene: -
J gene: TRBJ2-5
clone size: -
CDR3 protein: CASSLQGVETQYF
CDR3 DNA: TGCGCCAGCAGCTTGCAGGGAGTGGAGACCCAGTACTTC

V gene: TRBV11-2
D gene: -
J gene: TRBJ1-1
clone size: -
CDR3 protein: CASSLLVATTEAFF
CDR3 DNA: TGTGCCAGCAGCTTACTTGTCGCGACAACTGAAGCTTTCTTT

V gene: TRBV7-2
D gene: TRBD2
J gene: TRBJ2-7
clone size: -
CDR3 protein: CASSPRVLAGPSQYF
CDR3 DNA: TGTGCCAGCAGCCCTCGGGTATTAGCGGGACCATCTCAGTACTTC

V gene: TRBV20-1
D gene: -
J gene: TRBJ2-7
clone size: once
CDR3 protein: CSARAAYEQYF
CDR3 DNA: TGCAGTGCTAGAGCTGCCTACGAGCAGTACTTC

V gene: TRBV2
D gene: -
J gene: TRBJ1-2
clone size: -
CDR3 protein: CASSESGVGDYGYTF
CDR3 DNA: TGTGCCAGCAGTGAGTCAGGGGTTGGTGACTATGGCTACACCTTC

V gene: TRBV30
D gene: -
J gene: TRBJ2-3
clone size: -
CDR3 protein: CAWSVSITQTTDTQYF
CDR3 DNA: TGTGCCTGGAGTGTGTCAATCACTCAGACCACAGATACGCAGTATTTT

V gene: TRBV30
D gene: TRBD1
J gene: TRBJ1-4
clone size: -
CDR3 protein: CAWSMGTGAEKLFF
CDR3 DNA: TGTGCCTGGAGTATGGGGACAGGGGCTGAAAAACTGTTTTTT

V gene: TRBV29-1
D gene: -
J gene: TRBJ2-5
clone size: -
CDR3 protein: CSVGMRLQETQYF
CDR3 DNA: TGCAGCGTTGGGATGCGCCTCCAAGAGACCCAGTACTTC

V gene: TRBV7-9
D gene: TRBD1
J gene: TRBJ2-3
clone size: -
CDR3 protein: CASSLADRGLATDTQYF
CDR3 DNA: TGTGCCAGCAGCTTAGCGGATAGGGGGCTGGCCACAGATACGCAGTATTTT

V gene: TRBV7-2
D gene: -
J gene: TRBJ2-5
clone size: -
CDR3 protein: CASSLAPGTTQETQYF
CDR3 DNA: TGTGCCAGCAGCTTAGCCCCCGGGACGACACAAGAGACCCAGTACTTC

V gene: TRBV5-4
D gene: -
J gene: TRBJ1-2
clone size: -
CDR3 protein: CASSASVGGPVYGYTF
CDR3 DNA: TGTGCCAGCAGCGCCTCCGTGGGGGGGCCCGTCTATGGCTACACCTTC

V gene: TRBV9
D gene: -
J gene: TRBJ2-5
clone size: -
CDR3 protein: CASSGQQGRAETQYF
CDR3 DNA: TGTGCCAGCAGCGGCCAACAGGGCCGGGCAGAGACCCAGTACTTC

V gene: TRBV9
D gene: TRBD2
J gene: TRBJ2-3
clone size: -
CDR3 protein: CASSVAASGVDTQYF
CDR3 DNA: TGTGCCAGCAGCGTAGCGGCTAGCGGGGTCGACACGCAGTATTTT

V gene: TRBV6-1
D gene: -
J gene: TRBJ1-6
clone size: once
CDR3 protein: CASAGPGLNNSPLHF
CDR3 DNA: TGTGCCAGCGCTGGGCCGGGACTAAATAATTCACCCCTCCACTTT

V gene: TRBV15
D gene: -
J gene: TRBJ1-5
clone size: -
CDR3 protein: CATSRWQGGNQPQHF
CDR3 DNA: TGTGCCACCAGCAGGTGGCAGGGAGGGAATCAGCCCCAGCATTTT